One sample yielded the 9 T cell receptor beta chains listed below, sequenced in a study of regulatory T cells in long-lasting Graves disease (dated by TCRdb to the early 2020s). The sample's time point label, in plain terms: newly diagnosed GD, antithyroid drugs for less than 3 months. For both TCR sequencing and RNA sequencing, RNA was extracted from PBMCs using TRIzol. Library construction relied on multiplex PCR. Sequenced using an Illumina HiSeq 4000. CDR3 regions were amplified by Arm-PCR with iRepertoire HTBI primers to construct TCR beta libraries. TCRdb's own reprocessing of the public reads used fastp at Q25 and MiXCR and kept productive beta chains. Identical CDR3 proteins give one entry, which carries the most common genes and DNA. Here the sample has around 500,000 distinct CDR3 sequences; roughly 14% occur a single time. Roughly a tenth of the sample belongs to the ten largest clones.

These records were also assigned to another study, of T cells in Graves' hyperthyroidism and ophthalmopathy.

Sequenced material: peripheral blood mononuclear cells (PBMCs), taken at new diagnosis, from a patient treated with antithyroid drugs. The receptors stem from a man aged 25 to 45 with Graves disease. Donor details come from another sample of the same person, matched by shared clones.

This clonotype was observed at least ten times. The rearrangement uses TRBV29-1 and TRBJ1-1; 8 bases line up with TRBD1. The germline gives CDR1 SQVTM, CDR2 ANQGSEA. The CDR3 has 12 amino acids. V was pared by 6 bases and J by 5 bases, with 5 bases of the junction left unmatched. The CDR3 DNA is TGCAGCGTGTCCAGGGGGCGGACTGAAGCTTTCTTT. Translation: CSVSRGRTEAFF.

Many counts were recorded for this clonotype. The V and J genes are TRBV9 and TRBJ2-7; TRBD2 matches 9 bases. V lost 1 base, J lost 1 base, and 6 bases stayed unmatched. There are 16 residues in the CDR3. Germline V CDR1 and CDR2: SGDLS, YYNGEE. The CDR3 protein is CASSVTGLAGSYEQYF. The CDR3, as DNA: TGTGCCAGCAGCGTAACGGGTCTAGCGGGATCCTACGAGCAGTACTTC.

Many counts were recorded for this clonotype. The gene calls are TRBV7-2 and TRBJ2-1; maybe TRBD2 (6 bases). V was trimmed by 5 bases and J by 8 bases, leaving 25 bases between them. The CDR3 runs 17 residues. The V gene's germline CDR1 is SGHTA and CDR2 FQGNSA. In DNA form, the CDR3 reads TGTGCCAGCAGCATCCCCGCGTGGTCTAGCACGGGGGATGAGCAGTTCTTC. Translated: CASSIPAWSSTGDEQFF.

There are a few counts of this clonotype. The rearrangement uses TRBV5-1 and TRBJ2-5; 11 positions agree with TRBD1. The CDR3 extends over 18 amino acids. Germline loops: CDR1 SGHRS, CDR2 YFSETQ. J lost 1 base, V lost 4 bases, and 12 bases had no gene match. Written as DNA, the CDR3 is TGCGCCAGCAGCAGAATACAGCGGACAGGGGGCTCCCAAGAGACCCAGTACTTC. Translating gives CASSRIQRTGGSQETQYF.

This clonotype has a count of ten or more. This sequence joins TRBV27 and TRBJ2-1; D gene uncertain. CDR1 and CDR2 (germline): MNHEY, SMNVEV (reference sequence). The CDR3 loop spans 13 amino acids. The V and J ends lost 1 base and 4 bases respectively, with 5 bases between them. The CDR3 nucleotides are TGTGCCAGCAGTTTATATACATACAATGAGCAGTTCTTC. Protein: CASSLYTYNEQFF.

This clonotype was observed many times. The chain couples TRBV5-1 to TRBJ2-7; no clear D. Germline CDR1 reads SGHRS; CDR2 reads YFSETQ. The CDR3 runs 13 residues. V lost 1 base and J 3 bases, leaving 8 bases between the germline ends. This CDR3 is CASSLNQNYEQYF. As DNA, the CDR3 is TGCGCCAGCAGCTTGAACCAAAACTACGAGCAGTACTTC.

This clonotype was counted at least ten times. The chain carries TRBV6-1 and TRBJ2-1; 7 nucleotides line up with TRBD2. The V gene end was trimmed by 6 bases and the J gene end by 0 bases; junction bases not matched to a gene: 17. This CDR3 region has 19 residues. Germline V gene data show CDR1 as MNHNS and CDR2 as SASEGT. CDR3 nucleotide sequence: TGTGCCAGCAGAACCCTCCTTCCTAGCGGACCTAGCTCCTACAATGAGCAGTTCTTC. Protein sequence: CASRTLLPSGPSSYNEQFF.

The chain couples TRBV28 to TRBJ2-1, with 10 bases matching TRBD2. Germline V lookup: CDR1 MDHEN, CDR2 SYDVKM. The CDR3 sequence is 16 residues long. The V segment lost 5 bases and the J segment 0 bases; nucleotides outside the gene matches: 4. CDR3 sequence: CASSPAGGGSYNEQFF. In DNA, the CDR3 is TGTGCCAGCAGTCCAGCGGGGGGGGGCTCCTACAATGAGCAGTTCTTC.

With regard to this clonotype: A clone one base away is much larger, so this may be a read error. The V gene is TRBV3-1, the J gene TRBJ2-1; 10 bases agree with TRBD2. This CDR3 is 18 amino acids long. Per germline, CDR1 LGHDT and CDR2 YNNKEL (reference sequence). With 4 bases clipped from V and 3 bases from J, the junction kept 12 bases outside the gene matches. CDR3 nucleotides: TGTGCCAGCAGCCGATTGCCCCCATCTAGCGGGGGCTACAATGAGCAGTTCTTC. It specifies CASSRLPPSSGGYNEQFF.